Below, one T cell receptor beta chain is given with its context. Its target is unknown. The data stem from a study of chemoradiotherapy in HPV16-positive cancers. Study conclusions and caveats: Candidate HPV-specific clones and E7-related TCR motifs grew in tumor during treatment. In HPV16-positive patients, HPV-responsive T-cell expansion tracked better recurrence-free survival.

This table comes from immunoSEQ multiplex PCR, and its TCRdb copy is limited to in-frame clones, with some not included. Found here are roughly 28,000 clones, 91% of them singletons; the top ten hold about 20%. Samples were taken several times over chemoradiotherapy. The CDR3 length is 15 residues. The V end was cut by 2 bases, the J end by 1 base, with 8 bases between. Germline CDR1 and CDR2: LNHDA and SQIVND (reference sequence). The clonotype originates from a human donor with HPV-associated anogenital cancer. The chain combines TRBV19 with TRBJ2-2; D gene unclear. The sequences come from blood, collected from a patient who underwent chemoradiotherapy. CDR3 DNA: TGTGCCAGTAGTATAACTTTAATGAACACCGGGGAGCTGTTTTTT. It encodes CASSITLMNTGELFF.